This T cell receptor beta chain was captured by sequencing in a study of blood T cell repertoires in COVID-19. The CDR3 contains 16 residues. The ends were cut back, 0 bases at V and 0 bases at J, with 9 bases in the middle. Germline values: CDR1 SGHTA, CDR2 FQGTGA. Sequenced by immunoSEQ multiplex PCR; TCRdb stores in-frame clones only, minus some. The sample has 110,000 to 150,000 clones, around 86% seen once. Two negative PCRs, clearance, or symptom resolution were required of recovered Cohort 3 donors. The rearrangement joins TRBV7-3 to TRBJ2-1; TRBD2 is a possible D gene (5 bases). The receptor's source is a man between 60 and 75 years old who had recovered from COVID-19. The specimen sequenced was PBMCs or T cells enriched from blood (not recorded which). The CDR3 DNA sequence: TGTGCCAGCAGCTTAACGGGGAGAGTCTCCTACAATGAGCAGTTCTTC. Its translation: CASSLTGRVSYNEQFF.